This T cell receptor beta chain was profiled in a study of cytomegalovirus exposure and HLA in healthy donors. General study findings and limits: Data from an earlier analysis indicated that most TCR beta V segments were productive either about 90% or about 30% of the time. Later work found most CMV-associated TCR beta chains apparently HLA-restricted. Association of fewer than 20,000 TCR beta sequences with HLA alleles was found at 0.05 false discovery rate in a later analysis.

With regard to this clone: The antigen is not known.

Both 60 Vbeta primers and 13 Jbeta primers went into the PCR. Profiling relied on immunoSEQ multiplex PCR, and the TCRdb table lists in-frame clones only, not all of them. The repertoire has approximately 140,000 clones, 60% to 80% of them found once; the top ten carry over 0.8%. This receptor was taken from a woman aged 55-69 years in good health and CMV-seronegative. The sample comprised PBMCs.

The CDR3 sequence: CASSFPRGKYF. CDR3 DNA sequence: TGTGCCAGCAGTTTCCCCAGGGGGAAGTACTTC. The chain couples TRBV28 to TRBJ2-7; 7 bases align to TRBD1. J was trimmed by 11 bases and V by 3 bases; bases with no gene match: 4. CDR3 size: 11 residues. Germline-derived CDR1 and CDR2 are MDHEN and SYDVKM.